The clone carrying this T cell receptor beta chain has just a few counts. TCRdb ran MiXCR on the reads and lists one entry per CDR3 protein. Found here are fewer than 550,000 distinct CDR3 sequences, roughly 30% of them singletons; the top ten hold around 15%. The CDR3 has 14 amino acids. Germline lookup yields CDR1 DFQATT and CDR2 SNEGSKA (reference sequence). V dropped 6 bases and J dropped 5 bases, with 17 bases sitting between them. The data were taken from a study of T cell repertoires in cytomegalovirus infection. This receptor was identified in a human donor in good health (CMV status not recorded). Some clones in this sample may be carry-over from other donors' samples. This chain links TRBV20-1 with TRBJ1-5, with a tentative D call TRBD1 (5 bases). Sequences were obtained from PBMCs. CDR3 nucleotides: TGCAGTGCGACTTGGACACTACCCTATCAGCCCCAGCATTTT. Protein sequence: CSATWTLPYQPQHF.